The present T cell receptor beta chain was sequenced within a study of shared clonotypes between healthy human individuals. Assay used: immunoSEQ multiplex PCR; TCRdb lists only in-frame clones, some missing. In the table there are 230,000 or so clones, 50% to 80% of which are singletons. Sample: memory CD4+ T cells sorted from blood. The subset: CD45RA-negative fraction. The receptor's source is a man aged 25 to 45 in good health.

The CDR3 sequence: CASSESTGRRAFF. As DNA, the CDR3 is TGTGCCAGCAGTGAATCTACCGGACGGCGTGCTTTCTTT. The chain employs TRBV2 and TRBJ1-1; unclear D gene. The CDR3 has 13 amino acids. CDR1 and CDR2 from the germline V gene are SNHLY and FYNNEI. Trimming took off 2 bases at V and 11 bases at J, with 15 bases between the two ends. Looking up the rest from reference TRBV2 and TRBJ1-1 gives the full variable domain: EPEVTQTPSHQVTQMGQEVILRCVPISNHLYFYWYRQILGQKVEFLVSFYNNEISEKSEIFDDQFSVERPDGSNFTLKIRSTKLEDSAMYFCASSESTGRRAFFGQGTRLTVV.